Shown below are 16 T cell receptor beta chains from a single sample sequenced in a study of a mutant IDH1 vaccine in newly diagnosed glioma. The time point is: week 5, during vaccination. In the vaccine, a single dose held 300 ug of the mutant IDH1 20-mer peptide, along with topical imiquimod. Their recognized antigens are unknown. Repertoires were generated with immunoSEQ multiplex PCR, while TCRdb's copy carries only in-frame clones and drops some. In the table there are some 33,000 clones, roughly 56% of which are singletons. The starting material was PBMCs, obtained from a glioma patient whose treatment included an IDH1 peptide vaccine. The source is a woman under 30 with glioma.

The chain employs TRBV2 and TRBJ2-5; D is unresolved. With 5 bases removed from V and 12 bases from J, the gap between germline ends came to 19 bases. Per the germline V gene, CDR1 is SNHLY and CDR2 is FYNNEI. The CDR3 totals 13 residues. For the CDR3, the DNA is TGTGCCAGCAGTAAAGTTTACGGAGAACCCGAGTACTTC. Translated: CASSKVYGEPEYF.

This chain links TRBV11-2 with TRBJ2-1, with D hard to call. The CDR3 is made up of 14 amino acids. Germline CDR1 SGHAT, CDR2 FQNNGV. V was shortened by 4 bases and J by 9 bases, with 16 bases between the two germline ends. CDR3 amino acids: CASSWLVDSGEQFF. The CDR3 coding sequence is TGTGCCAGCAGCTGGCTCGTGGATTCAGGTGAGCAGTTCTTC. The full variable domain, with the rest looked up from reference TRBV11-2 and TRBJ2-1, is EAGVAQSPRYKIIEKRQSVAFWCNPISGHATLYWYQQILGQGPKLLIQFQNNGVVDDSQLPKDRFSAERLKGVDSTLKIQPAKLEDSAVYLCASSWLVDSGEQFFGPGTRLTVL.

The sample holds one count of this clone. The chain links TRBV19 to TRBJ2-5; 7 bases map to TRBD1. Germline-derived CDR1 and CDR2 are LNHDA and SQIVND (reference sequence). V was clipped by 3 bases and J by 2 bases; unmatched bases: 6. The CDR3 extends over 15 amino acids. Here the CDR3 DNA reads TGTGCCAGTAGTATGCGCCCGGGACAGCAAGAGACCCAGTACTTC. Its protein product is CASSMRPGQQETQYF.

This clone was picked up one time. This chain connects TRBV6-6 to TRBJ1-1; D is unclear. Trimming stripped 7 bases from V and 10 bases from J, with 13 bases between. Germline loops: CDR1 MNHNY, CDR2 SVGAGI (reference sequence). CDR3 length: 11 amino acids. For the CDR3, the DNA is TGTGCCAGCATTATGAGGGAGGTAGCTTTCTTT. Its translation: CASIMREVAFF.

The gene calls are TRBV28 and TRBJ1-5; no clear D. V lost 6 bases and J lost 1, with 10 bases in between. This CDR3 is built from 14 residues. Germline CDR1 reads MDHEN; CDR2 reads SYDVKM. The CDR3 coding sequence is TGTGCCAGCAGCCCGATCAGGAGCAATCAGCCCCAGCATTTT. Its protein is CASSPIRSNQPQHF. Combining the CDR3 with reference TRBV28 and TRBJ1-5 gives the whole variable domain DVKVTQSSRYLVKRTGEKVFLECVQDMDHENMFWYRQDPGLGLRLIYFSYDVKMKEKGDIPEGYSVSREKKERFSLILESASTNQTSMYLCASSPIRSNQPQHFGDGTRLSIL.

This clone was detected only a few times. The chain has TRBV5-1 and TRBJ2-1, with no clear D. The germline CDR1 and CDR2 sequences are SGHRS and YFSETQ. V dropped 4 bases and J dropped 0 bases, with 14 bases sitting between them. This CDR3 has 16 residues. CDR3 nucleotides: TGCGCCAGCAGCCCCCGGAAGGTGAGCTCCTACAATGAGCAGTTCTTC. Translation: CASSPRKVSSYNEQFF.

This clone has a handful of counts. CDR3 amino acids: CASSLASRAGEAFF. The CDR3 DNA follows: TGCGCCAGCAGCTTGGCCAGCAGGGCAGGTGAGGCTTTCTTT. The chain combines TRBV5-1 with TRBJ1-1; the D gene is possibly TRBD1 (5 bases). CDR1 SGHRS and CDR2 YFSETQ come from the germline V gene. The V gene lost 0 bases and the J gene lost 11 bases, with 17 bases spanning the gap. The CDR3 totals 14 residues.

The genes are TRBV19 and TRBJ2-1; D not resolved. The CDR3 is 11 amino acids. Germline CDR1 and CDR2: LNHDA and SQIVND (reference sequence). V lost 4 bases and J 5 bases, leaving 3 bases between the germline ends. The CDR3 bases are TGTGCCAGTAGTACCAACAATGAGCAGTTCTTC. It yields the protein CASSTNNEQFF. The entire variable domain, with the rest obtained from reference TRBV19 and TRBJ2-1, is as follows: DGGITQSPKYLFRKEGQNVTLSCEQNLNHDAMYWYRQDPGQGLRLIYYSQIVNDFQKGDIAEGYSVSREKKESFPLTVTSAQKNPTAFYLCASSTNNEQFFGPGTRLTVL.

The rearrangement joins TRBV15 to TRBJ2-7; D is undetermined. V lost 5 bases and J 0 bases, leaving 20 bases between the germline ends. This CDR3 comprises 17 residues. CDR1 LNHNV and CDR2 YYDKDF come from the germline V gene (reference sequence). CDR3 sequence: CATSAEPLLGSSYEQYF. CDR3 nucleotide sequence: TGTGCCACCAGCGCGGAGCCTTTGCTGGGTAGCTCCTACGAGCAGTACTTC.

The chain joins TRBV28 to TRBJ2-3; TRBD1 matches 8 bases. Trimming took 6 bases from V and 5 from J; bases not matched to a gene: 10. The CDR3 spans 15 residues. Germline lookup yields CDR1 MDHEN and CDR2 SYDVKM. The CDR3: CASRRDRGSGDTQYF. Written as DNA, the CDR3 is TGTGCCAGCAGAAGAGACAGGGGAAGTGGAGATACGCAGTATTTT. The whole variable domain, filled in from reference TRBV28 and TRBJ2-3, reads DVKVTQSSRYLVKRTGEKVFLECVQDMDHENMFWYRQDPGLGLRLIYFSYDVKMKEKGDIPEGYSVSREKKERFSLILESASTNQTSMYLCASRRDRGSGDTQYFGPGTRLTVL.

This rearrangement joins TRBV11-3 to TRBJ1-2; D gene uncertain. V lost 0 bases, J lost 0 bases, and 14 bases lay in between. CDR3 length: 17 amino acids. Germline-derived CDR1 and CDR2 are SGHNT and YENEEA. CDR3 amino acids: CASSLDLTTKTNYGYTF. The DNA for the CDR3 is TGTGCCAGCAGCTTAGACCTCACAACAAAGACTAACTATGGCTACACCTTC.

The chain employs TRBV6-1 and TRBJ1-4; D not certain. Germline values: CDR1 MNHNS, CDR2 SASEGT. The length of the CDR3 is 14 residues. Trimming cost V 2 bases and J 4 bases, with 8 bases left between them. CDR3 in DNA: TGTGCCAGCAGTGAATGGGGTTATAATGAAAAACTGTTTTTT. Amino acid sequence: CASSEWGYNEKLFF.

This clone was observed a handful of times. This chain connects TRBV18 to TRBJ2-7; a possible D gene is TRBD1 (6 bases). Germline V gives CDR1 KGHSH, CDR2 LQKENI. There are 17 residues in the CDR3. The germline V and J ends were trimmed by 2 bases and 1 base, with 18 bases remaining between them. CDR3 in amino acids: CASSPGQGNIGSYEQYF. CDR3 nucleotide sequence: TGTGCCAGCTCACCAGGGCAGGGGAATATAGGGTCCTACGAGCAGTACTTC.

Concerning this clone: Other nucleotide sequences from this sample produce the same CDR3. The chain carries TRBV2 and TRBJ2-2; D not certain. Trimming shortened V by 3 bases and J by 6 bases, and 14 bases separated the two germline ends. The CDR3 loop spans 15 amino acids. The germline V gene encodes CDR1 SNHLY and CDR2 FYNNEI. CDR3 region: CASSDGRVAPGELFF. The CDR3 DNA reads TGTGCCAGCAGTGACGGACGGGTGGCTCCCGGGGAGCTGTTTTTT.

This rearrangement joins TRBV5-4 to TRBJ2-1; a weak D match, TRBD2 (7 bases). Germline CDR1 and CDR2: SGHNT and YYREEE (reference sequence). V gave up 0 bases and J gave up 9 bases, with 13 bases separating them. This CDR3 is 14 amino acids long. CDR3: CASSLETGGLEQFF. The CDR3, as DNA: TGTGCCAGCAGCTTGGAGACCGGGGGGCTTGAGCAGTTCTTC.

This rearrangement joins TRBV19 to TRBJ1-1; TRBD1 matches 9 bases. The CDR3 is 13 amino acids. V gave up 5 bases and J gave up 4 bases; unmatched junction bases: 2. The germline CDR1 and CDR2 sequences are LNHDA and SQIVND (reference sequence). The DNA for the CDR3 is TGTGCCAGTAGTTTGGACAGGGGCACTGAAGCTTTCTTT. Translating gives CASSLDRGTEAFF.